This record concerns one T cell receptor beta chain sequence. Its antigen remains unidentified. Germline CDR1 SGHAT, CDR2 FQNNGV. CDR3 length equals 17 residues. V shed 6 bases and J 0 bases; nucleotides not matched to a gene: 7. These data come from a study of T cell responses to AZD1222 COVID-19 vaccine. Study observations and caveats: Spike was spanned by vaccine-associated CD4 TCRs, with dominance at 160-218 and 743-854. Most donors were white British, females outnumbered males, and clonal diversity was possibly underestimated.

Assay: immunoSEQ multiplex PCR; the TCRdb copy retains only in-frame clones and omits some. The sample carries 150,000 to 200,000 clones, roughly 90% recorded once. This sequence joins TRBV11-2 and TRBJ2-2; TRBD2 matches at 10 bases. This clonotype was obtained from an adult in good health. The sample in question was peripheral blood, obtained on day 0 of AZD1222 vaccination. CDR3 sequence (DNA): TGTGCCAGCAGACCGCGACTAGCGGGCGCGAACACCGGGGAGCTGTTTTTT. This gives the protein CASRPRLAGANTGELFF.